These 16 T cell receptor beta chains share one sample of origin, sequenced in a study of blood T cell repertoires in COVID-19. The assay was immunoSEQ multiplex PCR, and TCRdb's table has in-frame clones only and misses some. The sample consists of approximately 100,000 clones, 92% of them appearing once. Sequencing was carried out using peripheral blood. The receptor source for this set is a man between 65 and 85 years old with acute or convalescent COVID-19.

This rearrangement joins TRBV24-1 to TRBJ1-1, with a possible D match to TRBD1 (6 bases). The CDR3 totals 15 residues. Germline V lookup: CDR1 KGHDR, CDR2 SFDVKD. V was cut by 2 bases and J by 1 base, with 10 bases left in between. CDR3 in DNA: TGTGCCACCAGTGATTCAGGGGCCGGGAACACTGAAGCTTTCTTT. Amino acid sequence: CATSDSGAGNTEAFF.

This rearrangement joins TRBV2 to TRBJ1-1; D is perhaps TRBD1 (6 bases). The CDR3 length is 11 residues. V lost 4 bases and J lost 6, with 6 bases in between. The V gene's germline CDR1 is SNHLY and CDR2 FYNNEI. The CDR3 nucleotides read TGTGCCAGCAGTGGGACAGCTGAAGCTTTCTTT. This translates into CASSGTAEAFF.

The rearrangement joins TRBV2 to TRBJ1-2, with a weak D call TRBD1 (5 bases). This CDR3 spans 14 amino acids. Germline-derived CDR1 and CDR2 are SNHLY and FYNNEI. V was pared by 1 base and J by 8 bases, with 14 bases between. This chain's CDR3 is CASSEERGLRGYTF. Here the CDR3 DNA reads TGTGCCAGCAGTGAAGAAAGGGGCTTACGCGGCTACACCTTC.

V usage is TRBV30 and J usage is TRBJ2-3; D gene unclear. Trimming cost V 2 bases and J 3 bases, with 6 bases left between them. Germline V gene lookup returns CDR1 GTSNPN and CDR2 SVGIG (reference sequence). CDR3 length equals 12 residues. Here the CDR3 reads CAWSPSTDTQYF. The CDR3 nucleotides read TGTGCCTGGAGTCCCTCGACAGATACGCAGTATTTT.

J is TRBJ1-2 and V is TRBV19; weak D call: TRBD1 (5 bases). Germline loops: CDR1 LNHDA, CDR2 SQIVND (reference sequence). V gave up 7 bases and J gave up 5 bases, with 20 bases separating them. The CDR3 covers 15 residues. CDR3 in amino acids: CASMPGWALGYGYTF. DNA for the CDR3: TGTGCCAGTATGCCAGGGTGGGCTCTTGGGTATGGCTACACCTTC.

The rearrangement joins TRBV5-1 to TRBJ2-5, with TRBD1 identical over 11 bases. The CDR3 runs to 15 residues. The germline V gene encodes CDR1 SGHRS and CDR2 YFSETQ. Losses at the gene ends were 4 bases for V and 5 bases for J; bases not matched to a gene: 7. The CDR3 nucleotides are TGCGCCAGCAGCACGGACAGGGGGCCGGGGGAGACCCAGTACTTC. Residues: CASSTDRGPGETQYF.

The chain recombines TRBV2 with TRBJ2-7; possible D gene TRBD1, 5 bases. This CDR3 is built from 11 residues. Trimming left V 6 bases short and J 4 bases short, with 7 bases between. Germline CDR1 reads SNHLY; CDR2 reads FYNNEI. CDR3 sequence (DNA): TGTGCCAGCAGCAGGGTATACGAGCAGTACTTC. This encodes CASSRVYEQYF.

The gene calls are TRBV6-2 or TRBV6-3 and TRBJ1-1; D is perhaps TRBD1 (6 bases). CDR3 length equals 16 residues. Trimming left V 0 bases short and J 0 bases short, with 11 bases between. CDR1 MNHEY and CDR2 SVGEGT come from the germline V gene. The CDR3 coding sequence is TGTGCCAGCAGTTACTCCCAGGGGAAAATGAACACTGAAGCTTTCTTT. It encodes CASSYSQGKMNTEAFF.

This clone was seen a handful of times. V usage is TRBV12-3 or TRBV12-4 and J usage is TRBJ1-5, with 9 bases lining up with TRBD1. This CDR3 contains 13 residues. With V trimmed by 6 bases and J by 6 bases, 3 bases remained unmatched. The chain's CDR3 is CASRPTGGQPQHF. For the CDR3, the DNA is TGTGCCAGCAGGCCGACAGGGGGTCAGCCCCAGCATTTT.

The chain carries TRBV6-6 and TRBJ1-3; 7 positions agree with TRBD1. Germline-derived CDR1 and CDR2 are MNHNY and SVGAGI (reference sequence). There are 15 residues in the CDR3. After removal of 4 bases from V and 1 base from J, the junction contained 4 bases not matched to a gene. The CDR3 protein is CASSLLQGSGNTIYF. CDR3 bases: TGTGCCAGCAGTTTACTACAGGGGTCTGGAAACACCATATATTTT.

The chain joins TRBV5-1 to TRBJ2-1; 8 bases fit TRBD2. This CDR3 comprises 15 residues. Germline CDR1 is SGHRS and CDR2 is YFSETQ. The junction had 12 bases not matched to a gene; V was cut back by 4 bases and J by 9 bases. The DNA for the CDR3 is TGCGCCAGCAGCCCCTTAGCGGGGTTAGCAGGTGAGCAGTTCTTC. It specifies CASSPLAGLAGEQFF.

The chain joins TRBV11-2 to TRBJ1-1, with 8 bases identical to TRBD1. The CDR3 spans 14 residues. Germline CDR1 and CDR2: SGHAT and FQNNGV. V was clipped by 5 bases and J by 5 bases; unmatched bases: 7. The CDR3 is CASSGVRGRTEAFF. CDR3 DNA: TGTGCCAGCAGCGGGGTCAGGGGGCGGACTGAAGCTTTCTTT. Using reference TRBV11-2 and TRBJ1-1 for the parts outside the CDR3, the full variable domain is EAGVAQSPRYKIIEKRQSVAFWCNPISGHATLYWYQQILGQGPKLLIQFQNNGVVDDSQLPKDRFSAERLKGVDSTLKIQPAKLEDSAVYLCASSGVRGRTEAFFGQGTRLTVV.

The chain couples TRBV7-9 to TRBJ2-7, with D perhaps TRBD1 (6 bases). Between the trimmed V and J ends, which lost 6 bases and 0 bases, there was a span of 15 bases. Germline CDR1 reads SEHNR; CDR2 reads FQNEAQ (reference sequence). This CDR3 region has 15 residues. CDR3 coding DNA: TGTGCCAGCAGTTCAAACAGGGTTAGCTCCTACGAGCAGTACTTC. This codes for CASSSNRVSSYEQYF.

The J gene is TRBJ1-4, the V gene TRBV6-4, with 8 bases that match TRBD1. Germline values: CDR1 MRHNA, CDR2 SNTAGT. There are 18 residues in the CDR3. With V trimmed by 6 bases and J by 11 bases, 23 bases remained unmatched. CDR3 in DNA: TGTGCCAGCAGGGAAGGCTCTCCGGGACAGGTCCCTGTGGGGAAACTGTTTTTT. This encodes CASREGSPGQVPVGKLFF.

Worth noting for this clone: An end of the junction differs from the germline gene, which may be a read error. The CDR3 loop reads CAWKRAGWHF. The CDR3 region has the DNA TGTGCCTGGAAAAGGGCGGGTTGGCACTTC. This chain joins TRBV30 and TRBJ1-2; unclear D gene. The length of the CDR3 is 10 residues. Germline-derived CDR1 and CDR2 are GTSNPN and SVGIG (reference sequence).

Here the CDR3 DNA reads TGTGCCACCAGTGATCCCAGCGGGACATCCTACAATGAGCAGTTCTTC. It is translated as CATSDPSGTSYNEQFF. The chain employs TRBV24-1 and TRBJ2-1; D may be TRBD2 (7 bases). The CDR3 loop spans 16 amino acids. Deletions cut 3 bases from V and 1 base from J, with 12 bases between. Germline CDR1 is KGHDR and CDR2 is SFDVKD.